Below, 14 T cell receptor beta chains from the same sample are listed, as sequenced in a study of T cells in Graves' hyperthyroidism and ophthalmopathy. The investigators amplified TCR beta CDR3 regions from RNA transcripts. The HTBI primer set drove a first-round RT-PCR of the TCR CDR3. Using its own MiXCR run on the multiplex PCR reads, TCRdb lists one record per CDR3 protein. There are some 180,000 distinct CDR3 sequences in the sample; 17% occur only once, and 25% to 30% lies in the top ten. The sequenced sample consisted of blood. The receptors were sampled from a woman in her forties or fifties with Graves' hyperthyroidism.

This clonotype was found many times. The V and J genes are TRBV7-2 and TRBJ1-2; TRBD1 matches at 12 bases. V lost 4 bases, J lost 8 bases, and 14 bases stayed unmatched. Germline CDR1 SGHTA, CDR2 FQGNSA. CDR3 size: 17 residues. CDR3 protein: CASSSLKPGTGGKGYTF. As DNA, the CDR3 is TGTGCCAGCAGCTCCCTCAAACCCGGGACAGGGGGCAAGGGCTACACCTTC.

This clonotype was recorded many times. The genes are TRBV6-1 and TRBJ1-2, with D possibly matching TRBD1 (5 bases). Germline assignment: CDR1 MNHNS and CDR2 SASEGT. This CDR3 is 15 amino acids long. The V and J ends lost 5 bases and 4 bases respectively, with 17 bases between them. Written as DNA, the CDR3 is TGTGCCAGCAGTTCGACTGAGGGGCTGGGCTATGGCTACACCTTC. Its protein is CASSSTEGLGYGYTF.

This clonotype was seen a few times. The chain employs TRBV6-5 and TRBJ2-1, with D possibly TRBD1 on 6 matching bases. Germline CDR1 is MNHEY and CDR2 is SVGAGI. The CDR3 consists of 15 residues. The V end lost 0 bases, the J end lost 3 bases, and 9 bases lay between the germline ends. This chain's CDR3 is CASSYSSQGYNEQFF. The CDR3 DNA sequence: TGTGCCAGCAGTTACTCCTCACAGGGCTACAATGAGCAGTTCTTC.

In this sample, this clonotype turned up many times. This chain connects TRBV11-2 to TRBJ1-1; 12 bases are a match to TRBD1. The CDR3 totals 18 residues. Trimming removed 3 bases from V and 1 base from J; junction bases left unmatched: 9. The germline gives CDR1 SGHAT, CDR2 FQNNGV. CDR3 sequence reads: CASSFYPGQGAANTEAFF. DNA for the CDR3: TGTGCCAGCAGCTTCTATCCGGGACAGGGGGCTGCGAACACTGAAGCTTTCTTT.

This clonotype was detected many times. This CDR3 reads CATRDRGLNTEAFF. The DNA of the CDR3 is TGTGCCACCAGGGACAGGGGCCTGAACACTGAAGCTTTCTTT. The chain has TRBV24-1 and TRBJ1-1; 9 bases are a match to TRBD1. After removal of 7 bases from V and 0 bases from J, the junction contained 2 bases not matched to a gene. Looked up from germline, CDR1 is KGHDR and CDR2 is SFDVKD. The length of the CDR3 is 14 residues.

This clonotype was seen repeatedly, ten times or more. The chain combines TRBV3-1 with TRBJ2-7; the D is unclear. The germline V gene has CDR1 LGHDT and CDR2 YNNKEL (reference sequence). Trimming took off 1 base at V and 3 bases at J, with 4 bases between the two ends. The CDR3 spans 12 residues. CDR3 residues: CASSQGYYEQYF. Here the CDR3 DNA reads TGTGCCAGCAGCCAAGGATACTACGAGCAGTACTTC.

The CDR3 DNA follows: TGTGCCAGTAGGATGGACAGGTTCAATGAGCAGTTCTTC. Its translation is CASRMDRFNEQFF. This chain uses TRBV19 with TRBJ2-1; 7 positions agree with TRBD1. Germline-derived CDR1 and CDR2 are LNHDA and SQIVND (reference sequence). V was pared by 6 bases and J by 6 bases, with 5 bases of the junction left unmatched. The CDR3 spans 13 residues. The complete variable domain, with remaining parts taken from reference TRBV19 and TRBJ2-1, reads DGGITQSPKYLFRKEGQNVTLSCEQNLNHDAMYWYRQDPGQGLRLIYYSQIVNDFQKGDIAEGYSVSREKKESFPLTVTSAQKNPTAFYLCASRMDRFNEQFFGPGTRLTVL.

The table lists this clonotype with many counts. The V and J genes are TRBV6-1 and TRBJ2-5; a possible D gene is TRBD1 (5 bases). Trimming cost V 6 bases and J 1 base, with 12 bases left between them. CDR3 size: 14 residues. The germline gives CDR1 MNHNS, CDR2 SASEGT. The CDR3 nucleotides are TGTGCCAGCAGACCACTACAGGTCCAAGAGACCCAGTACTTC. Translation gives CASRPLQVQETQYF.

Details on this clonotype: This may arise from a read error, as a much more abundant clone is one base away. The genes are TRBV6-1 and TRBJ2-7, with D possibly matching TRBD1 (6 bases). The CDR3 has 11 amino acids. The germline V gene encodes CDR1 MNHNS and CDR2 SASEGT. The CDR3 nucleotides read TGTGCCGGCAGCCCGGACAGAGAGCAGTACTTC. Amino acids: CAGSPDREQYF.

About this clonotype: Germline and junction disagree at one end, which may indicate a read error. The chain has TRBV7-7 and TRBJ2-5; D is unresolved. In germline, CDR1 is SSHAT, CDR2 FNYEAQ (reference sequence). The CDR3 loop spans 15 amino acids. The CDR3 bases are TGTGCTAGCAGCCGAGGACCGGGTGACCAAGAGACCCAGTACTTC. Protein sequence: CASSRGPGDQETQYF.

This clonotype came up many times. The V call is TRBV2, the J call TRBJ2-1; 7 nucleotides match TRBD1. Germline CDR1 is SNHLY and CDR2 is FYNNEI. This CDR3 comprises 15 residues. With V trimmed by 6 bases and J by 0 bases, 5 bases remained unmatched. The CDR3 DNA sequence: TGTGCCAGCAGATTACAGGGGAGCTCCTACAATGAGCAGTTCTTC. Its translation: CASRLQGSSYNEQFF.

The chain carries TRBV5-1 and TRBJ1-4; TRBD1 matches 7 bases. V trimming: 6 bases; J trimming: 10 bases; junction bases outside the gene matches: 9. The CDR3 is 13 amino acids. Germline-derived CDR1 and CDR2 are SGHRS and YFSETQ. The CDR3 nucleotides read TGCGCCAGCATGACAGGGAAGTTTGGAAAACTGTTTTTT. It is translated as CASMTGKFGKLFF.

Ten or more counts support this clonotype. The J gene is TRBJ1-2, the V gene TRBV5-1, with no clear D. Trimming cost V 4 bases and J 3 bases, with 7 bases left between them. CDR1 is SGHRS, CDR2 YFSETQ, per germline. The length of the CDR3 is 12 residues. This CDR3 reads CASSPGDYGYTF. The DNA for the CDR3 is TGCGCCAGCAGCCCAGGTGACTATGGCTACACCTTC.

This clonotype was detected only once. DNA of the CDR3: TGCAGTGCCCAACCCTCCTCCTACGAGCAGTACTTC. Translation: CSAQPSSYEQYF. V usage is TRBV20-1 and J usage is TRBJ2-7; the D is unclear. V shed 6 bases and J shed 0 bases, with 9 bases lying between them. The CDR3 loop spans 12 amino acids. Germline V gene sequence: CDR1 DFQATT, CDR2 SNEGSKA (reference sequence).